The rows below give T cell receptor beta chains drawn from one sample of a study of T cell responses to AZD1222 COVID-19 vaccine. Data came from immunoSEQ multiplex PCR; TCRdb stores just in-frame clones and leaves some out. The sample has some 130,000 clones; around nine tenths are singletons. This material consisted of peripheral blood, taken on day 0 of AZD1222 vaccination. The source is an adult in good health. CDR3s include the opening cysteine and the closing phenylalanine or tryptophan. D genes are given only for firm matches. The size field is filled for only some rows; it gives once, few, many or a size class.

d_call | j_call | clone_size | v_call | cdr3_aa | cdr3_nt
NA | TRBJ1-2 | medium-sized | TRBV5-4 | CASSPIQGMNAGYTF | TGTGCCAGCAGCCCAATACAGGGAATGAACGCTGGCTACACCTTC
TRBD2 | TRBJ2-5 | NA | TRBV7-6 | CASSLVSGGETQYF | TGTGCCAGCAGCTTAGTTAGCGGGGGGGAGACCCAGTACTTC
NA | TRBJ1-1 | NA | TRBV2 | CASSEAELLRGEAFF | TGTGCCAGCAGTGAAGCGGAACTCCTGAGGGGTGAAGCTTTCTTT
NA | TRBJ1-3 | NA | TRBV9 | CASSPLGPGNTIYF | TGTGCCAGCAGCCCCCTGGGCCCTGGAAACACCATATATTTT
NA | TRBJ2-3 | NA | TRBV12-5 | CASGAPEGVISDTQYF | TGTGCTAGTGGCGCCCCAGAGGGAGTGATCTCAGATACGCAGTATTTT
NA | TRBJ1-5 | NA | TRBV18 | CASSPLAALDGQPQHF | TGTGCCAGCTCCCCTTTGGCGGCCTTGGACGGTCAGCCCCAGCATTTT
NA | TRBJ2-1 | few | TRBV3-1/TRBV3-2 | CASSQETPRGFNEQFF | TGTGCCAGCAGCCAAGAGACCCCACGGGGCTTCAATGAGCAGTTCTTC
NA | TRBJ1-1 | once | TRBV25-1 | CASSSNTEAFF | TGTGCCAGCAGTTCGAACACTGAAGCTTTCTTT
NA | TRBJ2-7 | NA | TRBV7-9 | CASSLKSGRVDNEQYF | TGTGCCAGCAGCTTGAAATCGGGCAGGGTTGATAACGAGCAGTACTTC
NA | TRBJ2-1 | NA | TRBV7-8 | CASSLVGSYNEQFF | TGTGCCAGCAGCTTAGTAGGTAGCTACAATGAGCAGTTCTTC
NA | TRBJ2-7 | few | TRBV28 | CASFRQKQYF | TGTGCCAGCTTTAGGCAGAAGCAGTACTTC
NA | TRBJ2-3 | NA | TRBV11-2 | CASSLVWATDTQYF | TGTGCCAGCAGCTTAGTATGGGCCACAGATACGCAGTATTTT
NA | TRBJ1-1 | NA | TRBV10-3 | CAISDTDRNEAFF | TGTGCCATCAGTGACACCGACAGGAATGAAGCTTTCTTT
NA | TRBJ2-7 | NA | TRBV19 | CASSIRTSGEQYF | TGTGCCAGTAGTATCCGGACCTCGGGCGAGCAGTACTTC
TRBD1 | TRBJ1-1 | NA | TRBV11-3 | CASSSQGGDTEAFF | TGTGCCAGCAGTTCACAGGGGGGGGACACTGAAGCTTTCTTT
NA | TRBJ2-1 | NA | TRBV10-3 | CAISELGGQGEQFF | TGTGCCATCAGTGAGTTGGGGGGGCAGGGTGAGCAGTTCTTC
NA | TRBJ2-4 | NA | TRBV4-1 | CASSQDVSGPPRNIQYF | TGCGCCAGCAGCCAAGATGTATCGGGGCCCCCCAGGAACATTCAGTACTTC
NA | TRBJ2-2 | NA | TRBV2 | CASSARDFSYTGELFF | TGTGCCAGCAGTGCTCGGGACTTCTCTTACACCGGGGAGCTGTTTTTT
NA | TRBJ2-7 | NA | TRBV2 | CASSEARGMYEQYF | TGTGCCAGCAGTGAAGCCAGGGGAATGTACGAGCAGTACTTC
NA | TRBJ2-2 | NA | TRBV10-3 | CAIGPGGELFF | TGTGCCATCGGCCCTGGCGGGGAGCTGTTTTTT
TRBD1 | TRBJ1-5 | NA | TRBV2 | CASSGTAYSNQPQHF | TGTGCCAGCAGCGGGACAGCCTATAGCAATCAGCCCCAGCATTTT
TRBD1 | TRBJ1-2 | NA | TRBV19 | CASNTGQPIYGYTF | TGTGCCAGTAACACGGGACAGCCAATCTATGGCTACACCTTC
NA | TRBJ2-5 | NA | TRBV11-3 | CASSGQLQETQYF | TGTGCCAGTTCGGGACAACTACAAGAGACCCAGTACTTC
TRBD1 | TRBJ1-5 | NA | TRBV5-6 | CASSPRDRGSPADQPQHF | TGTGCCAGCAGCCCCCGGGACAGGGGGTCCCCCGCGGATCAGCCCCAGCATTTT
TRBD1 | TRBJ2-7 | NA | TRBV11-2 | CASSLTSGTGGEQYF | TGTGCCAGCAGCTTAACCTCCGGGACAGGCGGCGAGCAGTACTTC
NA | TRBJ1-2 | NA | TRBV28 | CASSPPANYGYTF | TGTGCCAGCAGTCCCCCCGCTAACTATGGCTACACCTTC
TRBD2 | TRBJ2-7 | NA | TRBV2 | CASSRLAGVHYEQYF | TGTGCCAGCAGCCGACTAGCGGGAGTTCACTACGAGCAGTACTTC
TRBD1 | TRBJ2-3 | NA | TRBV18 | CASSPKDRVFADTQYF | TGTGCCAGCTCACCCAAGGACAGGGTTTTTGCAGATACGCAGTATTTT
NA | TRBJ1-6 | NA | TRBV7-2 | CASSLVGQTLGNSPLHF | TGTGCCAGCAGCTTAGTAGGACAGACCCTAGGAAATTCACCCCTCCACTTT
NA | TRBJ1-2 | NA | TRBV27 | CASSQDSFENYGYTF | TGTGCCAGCAGCCAGGACAGTTTCGAGAACTATGGCTACACCTTC
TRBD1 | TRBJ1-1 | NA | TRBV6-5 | CASSNRGGVDTEAFF | TGTGCCAGCAGCAACAGGGGGGGCGTGGACACTGAAGCTTTCTTT
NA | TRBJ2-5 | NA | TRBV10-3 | CAISESVSGETQYF | TGTGCCATCAGTGAGTCTGTTAGTGGAGAGACCCAGTACTTC
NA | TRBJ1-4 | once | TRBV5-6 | CASSSQAAASYNEKLFF | TGTGCCAGCAGCTCTCAGGCTGCAGCCAGCTATAATGAAAAACTGTTTTTT
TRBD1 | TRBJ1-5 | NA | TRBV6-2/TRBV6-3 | CASSITQDRVHQPQHF | TGTGCCAGCAGCATCACCCAAGACAGGGTTCATCAGCCCCAGCATTTT
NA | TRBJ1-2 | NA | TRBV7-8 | CASSPPLDGYTF | TGTGCCAGCAGCCCGCCCCTTGATGGCTACACCTTC
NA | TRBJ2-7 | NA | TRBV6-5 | CASSPPAEKTYEQYF | TGTGCCAGCAGTCCCCCAGCGGAGAAGACCTACGAGCAGTACTTC
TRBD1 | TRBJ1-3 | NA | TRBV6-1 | CASSELHRGNIGNTIYF | TGTGCCAGCAGTGAATTACACAGGGGAAACATTGGAAACACCATATATTTT
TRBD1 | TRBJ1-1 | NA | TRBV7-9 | CASSPSGDTGVRTEAFF | TGTGCCAGCAGCCCTAGTGGGGATACAGGGGTACGGACTGAAGCTTTCTTT
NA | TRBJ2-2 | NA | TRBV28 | CASSVEMGVNGELFF | TGTGCCAGCAGCGTTGAAATGGGAGTAAACGGGGAGCTGTTTTTT
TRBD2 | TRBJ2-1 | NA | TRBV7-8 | CASSLRTSGGAEQFF | TGTGCCAGCAGCCTACGGACTAGCGGGGGGGCTGAGCAGTTCTTC
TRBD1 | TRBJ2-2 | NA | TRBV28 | CASSFYRGRDTGELFF | TGTGCCAGCAGTTTCTACAGGGGGCGCGACACCGGGGAGCTGTTTTTT
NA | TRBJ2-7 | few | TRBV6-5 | CASRDERDFPYEQYF | TGTGCCAGCAGAGACGAAAGGGACTTCCCCTACGAGCAGTACTTC
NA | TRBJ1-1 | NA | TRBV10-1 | CASSESWGPNTEAFF | TGCGCCAGCAGTGAGTCGTGGGGCCCGAACACTGAAGCTTTCTTT
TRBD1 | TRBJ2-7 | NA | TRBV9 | CASSERDRGSYEQYF | TGTGCCAGCAGCGAACGGGACAGAGGCTCCTACGAGCAGTACTTC
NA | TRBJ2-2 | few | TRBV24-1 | CATSDLLLPGELFF | TGTGCCACCAGTGATTTGCTGCTTCCCGGGGAGCTGTTTTTT
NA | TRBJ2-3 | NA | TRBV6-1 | CASSEEGWDTQYF | TGTGCCAGCAGTGAAGAGGGGTGGGATACGCAGTATTTT
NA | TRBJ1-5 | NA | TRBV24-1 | CATSDFQNQPQHF | TGTGCCACCAGTGATTTCCAAAATCAGCCCCAGCATTTT
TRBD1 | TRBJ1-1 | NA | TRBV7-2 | CASSRQGGTEAFF | TGTGCCAGCAGCCGACAGGGAGGCACTGAAGCTTTCTTT
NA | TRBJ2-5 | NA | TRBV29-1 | CSVLVSETQYF | TGCAGCGTTTTAGTTTCAGAGACCCAGTACTTC
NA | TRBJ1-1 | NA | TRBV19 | CASSIRGPEAFF | TGTGCCAGTAGTATAAGAGGACCTGAAGCTTTCTTT
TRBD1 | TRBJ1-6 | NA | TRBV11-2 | CASSLIRTGGNSPLHF | TGTGCCAGCAGCCTAATTCGGACAGGGGGCAATTCACCCCTCCACTTT
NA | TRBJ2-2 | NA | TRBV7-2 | CASSLSHHTGELFF | TGTGCCAGCAGCTTAAGCCACCACACCGGGGAGCTGTTTTTT
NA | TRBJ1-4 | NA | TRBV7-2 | CASSLATGTGDEKLFF | TGTGCCAGCAGCTTAGCGACCGGGACCGGCGATGAAAAACTGTTTTTT
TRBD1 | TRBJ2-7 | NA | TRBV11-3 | CASSPKGAPYEQYF | TGTGCCAGCAGCCCAAAGGGGGCCCCCTACGAGCAGTACTTC
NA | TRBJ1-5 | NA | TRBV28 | CASSLSLFHSNQPQHF | TGTGCCAGCAGTTTATCCCTATTTCATAGCAATCAGCCCCAGCATTTT